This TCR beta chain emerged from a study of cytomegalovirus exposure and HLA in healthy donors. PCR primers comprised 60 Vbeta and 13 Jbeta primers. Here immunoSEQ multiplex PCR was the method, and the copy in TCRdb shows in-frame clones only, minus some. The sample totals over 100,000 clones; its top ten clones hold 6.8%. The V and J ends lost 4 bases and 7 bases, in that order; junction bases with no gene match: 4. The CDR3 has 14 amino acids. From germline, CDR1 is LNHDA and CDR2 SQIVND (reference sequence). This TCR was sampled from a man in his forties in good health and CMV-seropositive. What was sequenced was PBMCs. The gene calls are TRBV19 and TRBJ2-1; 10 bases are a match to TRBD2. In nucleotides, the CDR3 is TGTGCCAGTAGTACGGGACTAGCGACGAATGAGCAGTTCTTC. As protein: CASSTGLATNEQFF.